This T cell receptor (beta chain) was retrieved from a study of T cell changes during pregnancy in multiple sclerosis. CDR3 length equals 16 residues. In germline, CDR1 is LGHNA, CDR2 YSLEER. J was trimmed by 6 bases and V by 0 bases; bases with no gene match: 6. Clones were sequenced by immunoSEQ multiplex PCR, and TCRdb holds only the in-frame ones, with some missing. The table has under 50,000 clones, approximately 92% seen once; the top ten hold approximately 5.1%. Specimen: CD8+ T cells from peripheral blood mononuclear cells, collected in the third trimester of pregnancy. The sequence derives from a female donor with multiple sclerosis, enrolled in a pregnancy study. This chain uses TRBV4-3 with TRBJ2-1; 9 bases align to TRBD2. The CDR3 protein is CASSQELAGVGNEQFF. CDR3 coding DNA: TGCGCCAGCAGCCAAGAGTTAGCGGGAGTGGGCAATGAGCAGTTCTTC.